This record covers a single TCR beta chain. Germline CDR1 is LNHNV and CDR2 is YYDKDF (reference sequence). V trimming: 9 bases; J trimming: 6 bases; junction bases outside the gene matches: 5. This CDR3 is 13 amino acids long. The second PCR ran about 6 to 11 cycles with a sample-barcoded 5' primer and J-beta primers. One entry per CDR3 protein, called by TCRdb with MiXCR from the 5' RACE reads. The sample includes 800,000 or so distinct CDR3 sequences, about half of them seen just once. This entry belongs to a study of blood T cells in healthy people across ages. V and J are TRBV15 and TRBJ2-5; 12 nucleotides line up with TRBD1. Material: blood. The TCR was taken from an older man in good health. CDR3 protein: CATGTGGVKTQYF. Here the CDR3 DNA reads TGTGCCACAGGGACAGGGGGCGTGAAGACCCAGTACTTC.